Described below is a single T cell receptor (beta chain) sequence and its context. Its antigen is unknown. The data were taken from a study of CXCR3-negative and CXCR3-positive naive CD8 T cells. Whole-study results and caveats: Naive CXCR3-positive and CXCR3-negative cells shared TRBV-TRBJ usage; memory cells diverged. Diversity proved comparably high across both naive subsets and much lower in memory CD8+ cells.

Libraries of TRB cDNA were made by 5' RACE and carried UMIs. TCRdb re-called the 5' RACE reads; one entry per CDR3 protein, DNA not given. In total, the table holds under 30,000 distinct CDR3 sequences. The length of the CDR3 is 19 residues. At about 310,000 cells each, triplicate sorts were carried out for each CD8+ T cell subset. The rearrangement uses TRBV12-3 or TRBV12-4 and TRBJ2-3; lacking DNA, the TRBD1 call made by TCRdb goes unchecked. The TCR was taken from a human donor in good health. Some clones in this sample may be carry-over from other donors' samples. The sample comprised memory CD8+ T cells from blood. The chain's CDR3 is CASSLAPGEIGTLTDTQYF.